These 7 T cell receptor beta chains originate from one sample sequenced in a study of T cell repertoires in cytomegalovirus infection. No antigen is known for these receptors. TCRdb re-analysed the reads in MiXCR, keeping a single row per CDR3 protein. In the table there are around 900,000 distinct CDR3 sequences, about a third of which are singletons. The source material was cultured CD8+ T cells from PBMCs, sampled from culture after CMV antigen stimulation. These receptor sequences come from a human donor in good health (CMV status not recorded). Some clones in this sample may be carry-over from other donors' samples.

Here the CDR3 DNA reads TGCAGCGTTGCTTATGAGGGGGGCTATGGCTACACCTTC. Protein product: CSVAYEGGYGYTF. The chain carries TRBV29-1 and TRBJ1-2, with D possibly matching TRBD1 (6 bases). The CDR3 consists of 13 residues. V lost 4 bases and J 4 bases, leaving 13 bases between the germline ends. Germline V gene sequence: CDR1 SQVTM, CDR2 ANQGSEA.

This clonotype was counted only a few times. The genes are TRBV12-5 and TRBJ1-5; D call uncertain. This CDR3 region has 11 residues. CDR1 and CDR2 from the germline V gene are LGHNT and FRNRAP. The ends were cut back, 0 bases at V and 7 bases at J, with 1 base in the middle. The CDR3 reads CASGLVQPQHF. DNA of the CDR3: TGTGCTAGTGGTTTGGTACAGCCCCAGCATTTT. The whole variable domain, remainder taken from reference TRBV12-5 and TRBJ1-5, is DARVTQTPRHKVTEMGQEVTMRCQPILGHNTVFWYRQTMMQGLELLAYFRNRAPLDDSGMPKDRFSAEMPDATLATLKIQPSEPRDSAVYFCASGLVQPQHFGDGTRLSIL.

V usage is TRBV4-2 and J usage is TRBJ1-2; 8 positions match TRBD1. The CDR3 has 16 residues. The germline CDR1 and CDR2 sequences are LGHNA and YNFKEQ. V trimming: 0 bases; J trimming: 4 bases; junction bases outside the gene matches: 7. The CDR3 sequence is CASSQDRTGPGYGYTF. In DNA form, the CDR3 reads TGTGCCAGCAGCCAAGATAGGACAGGGCCGGGCTATGGCTACACCTTC.

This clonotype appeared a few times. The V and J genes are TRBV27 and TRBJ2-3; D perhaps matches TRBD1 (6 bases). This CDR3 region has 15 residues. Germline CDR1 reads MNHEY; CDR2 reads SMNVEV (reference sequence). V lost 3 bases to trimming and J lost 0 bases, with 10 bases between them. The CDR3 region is CASSLWQGSTDTQYF. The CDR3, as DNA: TGTGCCAGCAGTTTGTGGCAGGGGAGCACAGATACGCAGTATTTT.

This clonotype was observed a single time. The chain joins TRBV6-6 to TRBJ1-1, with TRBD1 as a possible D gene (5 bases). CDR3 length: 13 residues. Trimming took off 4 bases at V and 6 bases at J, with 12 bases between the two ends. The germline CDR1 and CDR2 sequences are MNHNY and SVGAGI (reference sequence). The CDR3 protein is CASSFDGGSEAFF. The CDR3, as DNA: TGTGCCAGCAGTTTTGACGGGGGGTCTGAAGCTTTCTTT.

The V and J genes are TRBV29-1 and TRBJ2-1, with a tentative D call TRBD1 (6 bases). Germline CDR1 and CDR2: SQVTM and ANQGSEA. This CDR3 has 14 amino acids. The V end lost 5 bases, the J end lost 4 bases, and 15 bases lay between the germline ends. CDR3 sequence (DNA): TGCAGCGTTAACACAGGGCTAGTATACAATGAGCAGTTCTTC. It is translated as CSVNTGLVYNEQFF.

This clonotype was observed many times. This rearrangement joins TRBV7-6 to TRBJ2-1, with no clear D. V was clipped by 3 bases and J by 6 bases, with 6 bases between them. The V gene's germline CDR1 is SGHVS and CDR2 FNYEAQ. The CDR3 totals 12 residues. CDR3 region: CASSLQSNEQFF. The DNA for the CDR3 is TGTGCCAGCAGCTTGCAGTCCAATGAGCAGTTCTTC.